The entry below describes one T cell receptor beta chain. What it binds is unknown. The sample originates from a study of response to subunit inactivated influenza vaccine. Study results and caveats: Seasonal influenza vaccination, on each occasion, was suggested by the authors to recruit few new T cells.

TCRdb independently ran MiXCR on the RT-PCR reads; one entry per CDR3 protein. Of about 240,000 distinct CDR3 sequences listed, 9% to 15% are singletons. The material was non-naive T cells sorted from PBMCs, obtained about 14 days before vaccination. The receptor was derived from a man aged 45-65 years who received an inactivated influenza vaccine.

The CDR3 DNA reads as TGTGCCAGCAGGCGGGGTTCTGCAGAGACCCAGTACTTC. This encodes CASRRGSAETQYF. V usage is TRBV2 and J usage is TRBJ2-5; perhaps TRBD2 as D (6 bases). CDR1 and CDR2 from the germline V gene are SNHLY and FYNNEI. V was shortened by 6 bases and J by 4 bases, with 12 bases between the two germline ends. CDR3 length: 13 residues.